A selection of T cell receptor beta chains follows, all from one sample in a study of vaccination effects on CD4 cells after COVID-19. TCRdb's copy holds only in-frame clones and misses some; the assay was immunoSEQ multiplex PCR. This table has about 66,000 clones, approximately 80% appearing once. These receptors have no known antigen. Sequencing used CD4+ T cells from PBMCs cultured without peptide, obtained after COVID-19 vaccination. The receptors derive from a human donor who received a COVID-19 vaccine. CDR3s include the opening cysteine and the closing phenylalanine or tryptophan. Each record gives: J gene, clone size, D gene, V gene, CDR3 DNA, CDR3 protein. The D gene is left open where the match is weak. Some rows have no size entry. The others give once, few or many, or a class for an expanded clone.

J gene: TRBJ1-6; clone size: -; D gene: -; V gene: TRBV30; CDR3 DNA: TGTGCCTGGAGTCCGGGGAATTCACCCCTCCACTTT; CDR3 protein: CAWSPGNSPLHF
J gene: TRBJ2-3; clone size: -; D gene: TRBD2; V gene: TRBV6-1; CDR3 DNA: TGTGCCAGCAGTGAATTTCCCACGCTAGCGGGGGGCCGCACAGATACGCAGTATTTT; CDR3 protein: CASSEFPTLAGGRTDTQYF
J gene: TRBJ1-5; clone size: -; D gene: TRBD1; V gene: TRBV19; CDR3 DNA: TGTGCCAGTAGTATTGGGACAGTCGGGCAGCCCCAGCATTTT; CDR3 protein: CASSIGTVGQPQHF
J gene: TRBJ2-5; clone size: -; D gene: -; V gene: TRBV5-1; CDR3 DNA: TGCGCCAGCAGCTTTCAGGGGCAAGAGACCCAGTACTTC; CDR3 protein: CASSFQGQETQYF
J gene: TRBJ2-5; clone size: -; D gene: -; V gene: TRBV12-3/TRBV12-4; CDR3 DNA: TGTGCCAGCAGCCAAGGAAGGGCGGGGACCCAGTACTTC; CDR3 protein: CASSQGRAGTQYF
J gene: TRBJ1-2; clone size: -; D gene: -; V gene: TRBV12-3/TRBV12-4; CDR3 DNA: TGTGCCAGCAGTCCCCACGTCTATGGCTACACCTTC; CDR3 protein: CASSPHVYGYTF
J gene: TRBJ1-2; clone size: -; D gene: -; V gene: TRBV6-5; CDR3 DNA: TGTGCCAGCAGTCCTGGTGACTATGGCTACACCTTC; CDR3 protein: CASSPGDYGYTF
J gene: TRBJ2-5; clone size: -; D gene: -; V gene: TRBV24-1; CDR3 DNA: TGTGCCACCAGTGCATGGTCGGAAGAGACCCAGTACTTC; CDR3 protein: CATSAWSEETQYF
J gene: TRBJ2-5; clone size: -; D gene: TRBD2; V gene: TRBV18; CDR3 DNA: TGTGCCAGCGCCCGAGGGACTAGCGGCCCAGAGACCCAGTACTTC; CDR3 protein: CASARGTSGPETQYF
J gene: TRBJ1-6; clone size: few; D gene: TRBD1; V gene: TRBV30; CDR3 DNA: TGTGCCTGGAACACCCTACGCGGAGACAGGGCTGATTCACCCCTCCACTTT; CDR3 protein: CAWNTLRGDRADSPLHF
J gene: TRBJ1-2; clone size: -; D gene: -; V gene: TRBV6-5; CDR3 DNA: TGTGCCAGCAGTTATACACGGAAGGGTGGCTACACCTTC; CDR3 protein: CASSYTRKGGYTF
J gene: TRBJ2-3; clone size: once; D gene: TRBD2; V gene: TRBV11-2; CDR3 DNA: TGTGCCAGCAGCTTGGTACTAGCGGGGGGGCCTTCAGATACGCAGTATTTT; CDR3 protein: CASSLVLAGGPSDTQYF
J gene: TRBJ1-5; clone size: once; D gene: -; V gene: TRBV19; CDR3 DNA: TGTGCCAGTACGGTGGGCAGTCAGCCCCAGCATTTT; CDR3 protein: CASTVGSQPQHF
J gene: TRBJ1-4; clone size: -; D gene: TRBD1; V gene: TRBV5-1; CDR3 DNA: TGCGCCAGCAGCTTGGGGGCAGGGGGTGAAAAACTGTTTTTT; CDR3 protein: CASSLGAGGEKLFF
J gene: TRBJ2-2; clone size: -; D gene: -; V gene: TRBV20-1; CDR3 DNA: TGCAGTGCTAGTAGGGACACTGACACCGGGGAGCTGTTTTTT; CDR3 protein: CSASRDTDTGELFF
J gene: TRBJ2-1; clone size: -; D gene: TRBD2; V gene: TRBV5-8; CDR3 DNA: TGTGCCAGCAGCTTGAGGCTAGCGGCCTACAATGAGCAGTTCTTC; CDR3 protein: CASSLRLAAYNEQFF
J gene: TRBJ2-5; clone size: -; D gene: -; V gene: TRBV7-3; CDR3 DNA: TGTGCCAGCAGCTTAATGGGGCAGGGAGGTGAGACCCAGTACTTC; CDR3 protein: CASSLMGQGGETQYF
J gene: TRBJ2-5; clone size: -; D gene: TRBD1; V gene: TRBV5-1; CDR3 DNA: TGCGCCAGCAGCCCAGGGGGACGGATCCAAGAGACCCAGTACTTC; CDR3 protein: CASSPGGRIQETQYF
J gene: TRBJ2-5; clone size: -; D gene: -; V gene: TRBV9; CDR3 DNA: TGTGCCAGCAGCCCGCAAGGAGGAGGGGGTGGCGAGACCCAGTACTTC; CDR3 protein: CASSPQGGGGGETQYF
J gene: TRBJ1-2; clone size: -; D gene: -; V gene: TRBV4-1; CDR3 DNA: TGCGCCAGCAGCCAAGATCAGGGGACCCTTGGCTACACCTTC; CDR3 protein: CASSQDQGTLGYTF